This T cell receptor beta chain was identified during a study of immune cell composition in non-small cell lung cancer (dated by TCRdb to between 2016 and 2019). Regarding the research as a whole: Histologic subtype, mainly lung adenocarcinoma or squamous cell carcinoma, was assigned on the basis of H&E together with p63, CK5, Napsin A and TTF-1 immunohistochemistry. TCR-beta sequencing (Adaptive Biotechnologies) was performed on about 35 paired NSCLC tumour and non-adjacent lung specimens plus 26 tumour-only specimens. In supplementary cohort #1, which comprised 10 lung adenocarcinoma cases, paired tumour/lung TCR-beta sequencing was performed and TIL populations were generated so that tumour reactivity could be assessed. Several tumour specimens with TCR-beta data were rare histological subtypes and were excluded from the subtype comparisons. Points the paper makes about the study in general: Tumour-associated clones >0.5% occurred in nearly half of NSCLC cases: around 30% of adenocarcinomas versus 75% to 80% of squamous carcinomas. No significant correlation was found between smoking pack-years and tumour TCR-beta clonality. The reactivity cohort included only approximately 11 cases, and whether tumour-reactive clones share sequences with the dominant in vivo tumour-associated clones was not shown. Compared with lung adenocarcinoma tumours, lung squamous cell carcinoma showed significantly higher Top 10 clone scores and productive clonality. Across some ten adenocarcinoma cases, the maximal tumour-associated clone frequency showed a strong correlation with TIL tumour reactivity, but overall clonality showed no such correlation.

A two-step multiplex PCR amplified TCR-beta CDR3 regions from genomic DNA, and the second step of the PCR added Illumina-compatible adaptors. TCR-beta immunosequencing was carried out on an Illumina platform through the commercial immunoSEQ service. The authors processed their data as follows. Two measures summarised the repertoires: productive clonality, and Top 10 Clones, meaning the percentage of T-cell templates coming from the ten most frequent sequences. Values of productive clonality ranged from 0 to 1, with a monoclonal population indicated by a value of 1. Tumour-associated clones were defined as sequences comprising at least 0.1% of tumour T-cell templates but absent from matched non-adjacent lung, identified via log10 scatter plots. Two-group comparisons used Student's t-tests, stages used ANOVA, and relationships used linear regression, analysed in GraphPad Prism7 and R. TCRdb holds this immuneACCESS table with in-frame rearrangements only. Some clones are missing; in checked studies, unresolved V genes explain under half, and the rest has no known cause. The D gene and trimming were derived from the DNA, and the V and J assignments and clone size from that table. This sample is represented by about 10,000 clones; approximately 74% of them were singletons. The biggest ten clones account for 8% to 9% of the sample.

Genomic DNA was isolated with the QIAamp DNA kit from frozen aliquots of single-cell suspensions that had not been sorted. Tumour samples were surgically resected non-small cell lung cancer tissue. Tissues arrived within 2 hours of resection and were immediately processed into single-cell suspensions. Tissue was broken up mechanically, digested enzymatically with DNase I, collagenase I and hyaluronidase for 30 minutes at 37 degrees C, and then filtered and RBC-lysed. Remarks on this clone: The antigen it recognizes is unknown. The record has no base qualities; no much larger clone is one base away.

Sequenced sample: lung tumor tissue. This receptor was identified in a human donor with non-small cell lung cancer.

The DNA is as follows: TGTGCCAGCAGCCCTGACGGCGTTTCATCAGATACGCAGTATTTT. Its translation is CASSPDGVSSDTQYF. The chain couples TRBV7-6 to TRBJ2-3, with no confidently assigned D gene. CDR1 SGHVS and CDR2 FNYEAQ were looked up in the germline V gene. CDR3 length: 15 amino acids, cysteine to phenylalanine. Only the CDR3 part of the read is kept: 45 bases, read in frame from the first base. Deletion took 5 bases off V and 4 bases off J, with a span of 16 bases between the germline ends.